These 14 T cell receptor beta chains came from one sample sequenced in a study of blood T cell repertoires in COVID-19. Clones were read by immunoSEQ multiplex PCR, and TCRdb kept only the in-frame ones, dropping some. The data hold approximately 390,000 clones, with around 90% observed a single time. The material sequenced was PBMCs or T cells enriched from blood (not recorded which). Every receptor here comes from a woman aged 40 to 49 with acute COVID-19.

The DNA for the CDR3 is TGTGCCAGCAGGCCCGGGACAGCTTATAATTCACCCCTCCACTTT. This gives the protein CASRPGTAYNSPLHF. The chain recombines TRBV2 with TRBJ1-6; 7 bases align to TRBD1. The germline gives CDR1 SNHLY, CDR2 FYNNEI. CDR3 length: 15 residues. J was trimmed by 4 bases and V by 6 bases; bases with no gene match: 6.

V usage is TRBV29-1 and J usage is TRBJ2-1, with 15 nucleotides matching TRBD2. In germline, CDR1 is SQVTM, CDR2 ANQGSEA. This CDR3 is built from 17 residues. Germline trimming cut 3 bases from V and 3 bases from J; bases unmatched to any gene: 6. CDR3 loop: CSVDKGLAGGLYNEQFF. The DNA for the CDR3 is TGCAGCGTTGATAAGGGACTAGCGGGGGGTCTCTACAATGAGCAGTTCTTC.

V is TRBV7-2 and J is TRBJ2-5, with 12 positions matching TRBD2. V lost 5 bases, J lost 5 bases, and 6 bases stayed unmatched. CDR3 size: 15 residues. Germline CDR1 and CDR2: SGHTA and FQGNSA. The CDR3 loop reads CASSLAGTSGETQYF. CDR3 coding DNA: TGTGCCAGCAGCCTCGCCGGGACTAGCGGGGAGACCCAGTACTTC.

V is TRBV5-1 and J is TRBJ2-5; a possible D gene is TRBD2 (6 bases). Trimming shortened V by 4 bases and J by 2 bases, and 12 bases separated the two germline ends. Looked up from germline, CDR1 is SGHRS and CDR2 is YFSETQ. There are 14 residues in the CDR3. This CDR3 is CASSPWDWQETQYF. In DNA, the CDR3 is TGCGCCAGCAGCCCCTGGGACTGGCAAGAGACCCAGTACTTC.

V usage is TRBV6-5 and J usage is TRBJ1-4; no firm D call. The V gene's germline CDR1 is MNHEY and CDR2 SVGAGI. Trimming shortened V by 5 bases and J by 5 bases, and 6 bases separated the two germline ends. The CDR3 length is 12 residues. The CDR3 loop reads CASSKHNEKLFF. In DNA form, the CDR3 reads TGTGCCAGCAGTAAGCACAATGAAAAACTGTTTTTT.

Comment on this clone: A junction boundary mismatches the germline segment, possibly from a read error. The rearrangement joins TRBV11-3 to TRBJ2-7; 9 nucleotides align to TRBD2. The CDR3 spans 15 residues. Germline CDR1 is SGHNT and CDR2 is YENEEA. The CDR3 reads CASSLAPSGDYEQHF. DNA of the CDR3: TGTGCCAGCAGCTTAGCGCCTAGCGGGGATTACGAGCAGCACTTC.

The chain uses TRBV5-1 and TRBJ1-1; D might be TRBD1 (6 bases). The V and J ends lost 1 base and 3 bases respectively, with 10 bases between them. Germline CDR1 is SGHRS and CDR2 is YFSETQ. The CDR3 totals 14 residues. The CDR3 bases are TGCGCCAGCAGCTTGACCGGACAGCACACTGAAGCTTTCTTT. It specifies CASSLTGQHTEAFF.

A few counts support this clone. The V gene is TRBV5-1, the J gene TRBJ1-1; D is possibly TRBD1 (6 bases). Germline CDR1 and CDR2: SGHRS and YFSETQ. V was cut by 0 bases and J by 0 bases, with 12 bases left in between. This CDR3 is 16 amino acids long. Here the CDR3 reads CASSLASGDMNTEAFF. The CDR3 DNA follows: TGCGCCAGCAGCTTGGCCTCAGGGGACATGAACACTGAAGCTTTCTTT.

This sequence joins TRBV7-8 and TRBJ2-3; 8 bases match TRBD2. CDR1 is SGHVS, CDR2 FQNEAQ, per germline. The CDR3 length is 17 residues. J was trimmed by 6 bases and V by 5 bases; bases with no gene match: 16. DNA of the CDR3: TGTGCCAGCAGCCCCGCAGAAGCGGGGGACCTCCGGGATACGCAGTATTTT. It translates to CASSPAEAGDLRDTQYF.

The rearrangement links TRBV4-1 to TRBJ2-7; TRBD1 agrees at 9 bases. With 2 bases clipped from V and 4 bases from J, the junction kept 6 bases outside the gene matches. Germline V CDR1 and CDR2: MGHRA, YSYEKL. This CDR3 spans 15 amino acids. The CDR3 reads CASSQSTGTGYEQYF. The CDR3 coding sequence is TGCGCCAGCAGCCAATCCACCGGGACAGGGTACGAGCAGTACTTC.

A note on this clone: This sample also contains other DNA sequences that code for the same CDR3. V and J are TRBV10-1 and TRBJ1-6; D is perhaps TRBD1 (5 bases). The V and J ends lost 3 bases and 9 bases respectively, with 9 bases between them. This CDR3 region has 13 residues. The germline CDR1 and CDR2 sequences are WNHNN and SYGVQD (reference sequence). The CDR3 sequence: CASSEGRGSPLHF. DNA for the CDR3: TGCGCCAGCAGTGAAGGGAGGGGTTCACCCCTCCACTTT.

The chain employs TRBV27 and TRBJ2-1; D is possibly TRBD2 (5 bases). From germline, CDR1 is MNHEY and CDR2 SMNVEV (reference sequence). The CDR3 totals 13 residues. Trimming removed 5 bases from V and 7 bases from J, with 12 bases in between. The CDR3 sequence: CASSPWPGNEQFF. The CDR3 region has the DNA TGTGCCAGCAGTCCCTGGCCGGGGAATGAGCAGTTCTTC.

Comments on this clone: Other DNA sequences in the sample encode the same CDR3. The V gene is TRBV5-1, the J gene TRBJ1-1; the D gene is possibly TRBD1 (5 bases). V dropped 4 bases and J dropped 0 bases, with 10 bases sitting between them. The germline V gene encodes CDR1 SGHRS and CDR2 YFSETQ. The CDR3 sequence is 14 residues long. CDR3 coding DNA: TGCGCCAGCAGCCCCGGGACTGTGAACACTGAAGCTTTCTTT. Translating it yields CASSPGTVNTEAFF.

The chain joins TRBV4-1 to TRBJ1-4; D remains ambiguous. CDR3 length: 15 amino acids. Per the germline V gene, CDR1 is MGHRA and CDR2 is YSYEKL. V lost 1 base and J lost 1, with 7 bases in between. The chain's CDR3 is CASSQGYLTNEKLFF. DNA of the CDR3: TGCGCCAGCAGCCAAGGTTACTTAACTAATGAAAAACTGTTTTTT.